Listed here are 27 T cell receptor beta chains from one sample, sequenced in a study of regulatory T cells in long-lasting Graves disease (dated by TCRdb to 2020 to 2022). The time point tag for this specimen amounts to: newly diagnosed GD, antithyroid drugs for less than 3 months. For both TCR sequencing and RNA sequencing, RNA was extracted from PBMCs using TRIzol. Libraries were made using multiplex PCR. For sequencing, an Illumina HiSeq 4000 was employed. CDR3 regions were amplified by Arm-PCR with iRepertoire HTBI primers to construct TCR beta libraries. TCRdb applied fastp at Q25 and MiXCR to the public reads, then kept only in-frame beta chains. All rows with the same CDR3 protein become a single entry with the most common DNA and genes. Here the sample has 300,000 to 400,000 distinct CDR3 sequences; over 15% occur a single time. Of the sample, roughly 30% is held by the ten largest clones.

This sample was also put to use in a study of T cells in Graves' hyperthyroidism and ophthalmopathy.

Sequences were derived from peripheral blood mononuclear cells (PBMCs), sampled at new diagnosis, from a patient treated with antithyroid drugs. Source of these receptors: a man in his forties with Graves disease. Donor details come from another sample of the same person, matched by shared clones.

The chain joins TRBV2 to TRBJ1-5; D is perhaps TRBD1 (5 bases). V was shortened by 5 bases and J by 3 bases, with 11 bases between the two germline ends. The CDR3 totals 14 residues. The V gene's germline CDR1 is SNHLY and CDR2 FYNNEI. CDR3 sequence: CASSYDRNNQPQHF. CDR3 DNA: TGTGCCAGCAGTTACGACAGAAACAATCAGCCCCAGCATTTT.

This clonotype was seen repeatedly, ten times or more. The CDR3 coding sequence is TGTGCCAGCTTTCAGGGGGAAAAACTGTTTTTT. Translation gives CASFQGEKLFF. The V and J genes are TRBV2 and TRBJ1-4; tentatively, D is TRBD1 (6 bases). V was trimmed by 8 bases and J by 8 bases, leaving 9 bases between them. The CDR3 is 11 amino acids. Germline assignment: CDR1 SNHLY and CDR2 FYNNEI.

V and J are TRBV10-3 and TRBJ2-1, with 9 positions matching TRBD1. The length of the CDR3 is 16 residues. V shed 3 bases and J 7 bases; nucleotides not matched to a gene: 10. Germline V gene data show CDR1 as ENHRY and CDR2 as SYGVKD. CDR3 nucleotide sequence: TGTGCCATCAGTGACCTCCCGGGACAGGGATTGAATGAGCAGTTCTTC. Translated: CAISDLPGQGLNEQFF.

In this sample, this clonotype turned up many times. This rearrangement joins TRBV27 to TRBJ2-3; 7 bases are a match to TRBD1. V was pared by 8 bases and J by 2 bases, with 7 bases of the junction left unmatched. The CDR3 length is 14 residues. CDR1 MNHEY and CDR2 SMNVEV come from the germline V gene (reference sequence). The CDR3 region is CASGRGTDTDTQYF. CDR3 sequence (DNA): TGTGCCAGCGGCAGGGGGACGGACACAGATACGCAGTATTTT.

This clonotype came up a few times. This chain joins TRBV19 and TRBJ2-2; the D gene is possibly TRBD2 (6 bases). CDR1 is LNHDA and CDR2 is SQIVND in the germline V gene (reference sequence). Trimming shortened V by 2 bases and J by 4 bases, and 8 bases separated the two germline ends. The CDR3 length is 14 residues. The CDR3 nucleotides read TGTGCCAGTAGTATAAAGGGAGGCACCGGGGAGCTGTTTTTT. Its translation is CASSIKGGTGELFF.

At least ten counts were recorded for this clonotype. This chain links TRBV18 with TRBJ1-6, with D perhaps TRBD1 (6 bases). In germline, CDR1 is KGHSH, CDR2 LQKENI. CDR3 size: 14 residues. V was shortened by 3 bases and J by 10 bases, with 13 bases between the two germline ends. The CDR3 protein is CASSPTGLDSPLHF. CDR3 DNA: TGTGCCAGCTCACCGACAGGACTGGACTCACCCCTCCACTTT.

In this sample, this clonotype turned up many times. The rearrangement joins TRBV9 to TRBJ1-3; D perhaps matches TRBD1 (6 bases). The CDR3 covers 15 residues. Germline values: CDR1 SGDLS, CDR2 YYNGEE. V was trimmed by 8 bases and J by 0 bases, leaving 15 bases between them. The CDR3 DNA sequence: TGTGCCAGTCAACGGGACACAGACTCTGGAAACACCATATATTTT. Amino acid sequence: CASQRDTDSGNTIYF. The full variable domain, in which reference TRBV9 and TRBJ1-3 provide the parts outside the CDR3, is DSGVTQTPKHLITATGQRVTLRCSPRSGDLSVYWYQQSLDQGLQFLIQYYNGEERAKGNILERFSAQQFPDLHSELNLSSLELGDSALYFCASQRDTDSGNTIYFGEGSWLTVV.

The chain has TRBV20-1 and TRBJ1-2, with unresolved D. Germline lookup yields CDR1 DFQATT and CDR2 SNEGSKA (reference sequence). This CDR3 is built from 12 residues. The germline V and J ends were trimmed by 5 bases and 2 bases, with 9 bases remaining between them. The CDR3 bases are TGCAGTGCTGATGCAGAGAACTATGGCTACACCTTC. Encoded protein: CSADAENYGYTF.

In this sample, this clonotype turned up a few times. This could be a read error, since a much larger clone is one nucleotide away. The chain joins TRBV5-1 to TRBJ1-1; no firm D call. Looked up from germline, CDR1 is SGHRS and CDR2 is YFSETQ. CDR3 length: 15 residues. DNA of the CDR3: TGCACCAGCAGCTTTTCCGGACCGATGAACACTGAAGCTTTCTTT. Residues: CTSSFSGPMNTEAFF. The full variable domain, completed using reference TRBV5-1 and TRBJ1-1, is KAGVTQTPRYLIKTRGQQVTLSCSPISGHRSVSWYQQTPGQGLQFLFEYFSETQRNKGNFPGRFSGRQFSNSRSEMNVSTLELGDSALYLCTSSFSGPMNTEAFFGQGTRLTVV.

This clonotype was counted at least ten times. V and J are TRBV20-1 and TRBJ1-3; D uncertain. Germline V CDR1 and CDR2: DFQATT, SNEGSKA (reference sequence). This CDR3 spans 15 amino acids. The ends were cut back, 0 bases at V and 0 bases at J, with 9 bases in the middle. The CDR3 region is CSARDFSYSGNTIYF. The CDR3 DNA follows: TGCAGTGCTAGAGATTTCAGCTACTCTGGAAACACCATATATTTT.

This clonotype was detected only a few times. V and J are TRBV3-1 and TRBJ1-3, with D uncertain. V lost 1 base and J lost 0, with 10 bases in between. The length of the CDR3 is 16 residues. From germline, CDR1 is LGHDT and CDR2 YNNKEL (reference sequence). CDR3 nucleotides: TGTGCCAGCAGCCAAGGTCCTGGACCCTCTGGAAACACCATATATTTT. Translating it yields CASSQGPGPSGNTIYF.

In its sample, this clonotype was seen many times. V gene TRBV6-2 or TRBV6-3 combines with J gene TRBJ2-7, with no clear D. The CDR3 runs to 13 residues. Germline-derived CDR1 and CDR2 are MNHEY and SVGEGT. The CDR3 region has the DNA TGTGCAGCCTACAGCCAGGCGCCCTACGAGCAGTACTTC. Protein sequence: CAAYSQAPYEQYF.

This clonotype came up many times. The chain joins TRBV20-1 to TRBJ1-5, with 7 bases fitting TRBD1. The CDR3 extends over 13 amino acids. CDR1 is DFQATT, CDR2 SNEGSKA, per germline (reference sequence). Losses at the gene ends were 5 bases for V and 4 bases for J; bases not matched to a gene: 5. The CDR3 spells CSAGAGGNQPQHF. In DNA form, the CDR3 reads TGCAGTGCTGGGGCAGGGGGTAATCAGCCCCAGCATTTT.

This clonotype has only a few counts. J is TRBJ2-6 and V is TRBV2, with 10 bases matching TRBD2. The CDR3 spans 19 residues. CDR1 is SNHLY, CDR2 FYNNEI, per germline. V lost 5 bases and J lost 0; bases outside the gene matches: 10. CDR3 in amino acids: CASSPRLAGNPSGANVLTF. The CDR3 region has the DNA TGTGCCAGCAGTCCGAGACTAGCGGGCAACCCCTCTGGGGCCAACGTCCTGACTTTC.

In its sample, this clonotype is medium-sized. The V gene is TRBV12-3 or TRBV12-4, the J gene TRBJ2-2; no clear D. V gave up 4 bases and J gave up 0 bases, with 15 bases separating them. This CDR3 comprises 17 residues. CDR3 amino acids: CASSSVLIVANTGELFF. In DNA form, the CDR3 reads TGTGCCAGCAGTTCGGTGTTGATCGTCGCGAACACCGGGGAGCTGTTTTTT.

This clonotype was observed a handful of times. The rearrangement uses TRBV20-1 and TRBJ1-6; D is unclear. Germline-derived CDR1 and CDR2 are DFQATT and SNEGSKA (reference sequence). V gave up 3 bases and J gave up 8 bases, with 8 bases separating them. This CDR3 is built from 12 residues. The CDR3 region is CSASRRYSPLHF. The CDR3 DNA is TGCAGTGCTAGCCGGCGATATTCACCCCTCCACTTT.

This clonotype was detected many times. V is TRBV11-1 and J is TRBJ2-5; either TRBD1 or TRBD2 may fit D (5 bases each). Germline V lookup: CDR1 SGHAT, CDR2 FQDESV (reference sequence). The CDR3 is made up of 16 amino acids. V dropped 1 base and J dropped 5 bases, with 17 bases sitting between them. CDR3 coding DNA: TGTGCCAGCAGCTTAGGTGGGGCAGGGTCGGGGGAGACCCAGTACTTC. Its translation: CASSLGGAGSGETQYF.

This clonotype was recorded at least ten times. CDR3 region: CASSGTSPDTQYF. CDR3 DNA: TGCGCCAGCAGCGGGACCAGTCCAGATACGCAGTATTTT. The chain is built from TRBV5-1 and TRBJ2-3; D tentatively reads TRBD1 or TRBD2 (5 bases each). CDR3 size: 13 residues. CDR1 and CDR2 from the germline V gene are SGHRS and YFSETQ. The germline V and J ends were trimmed by 4 bases and 4 bases, with 10 bases remaining between them.

This clonotype was picked up many times. The CDR3 is CASSLAPGSTDTQYF. The DNA of the CDR3 is TGTGCCAGCAGCTTAGCCCCCGGAAGCACAGATACGCAGTATTTT. The genes are TRBV7-2 and TRBJ2-3; D call uncertain. Germline loops: CDR1 SGHTA, CDR2 FQGNSA. Trimming removed 0 bases at V and 0 bases at J, with 7 bases between. CDR3 size: 15 residues.

The sample holds many counts of this clonotype. The J gene is TRBJ1-2, the V gene TRBV4-1; maybe TRBD1 (5 bases). The CDR3 covers 14 residues. V gave up 2 bases and J gave up 3 bases, with 10 bases separating them. Germline V CDR1 and CDR2: MGHRA, YSYEKL. The CDR3 nucleotides are TGCGCCAGCAGCCAAACACAGGAGGACTATGGCTACACCTTC. It translates to CASSQTQEDYGYTF.

The chain has TRBV7-2 and TRBJ2-5; 9 bases are shared with TRBD2. V lost 0 bases, J lost 5 bases, and 7 bases stayed unmatched. Germline V CDR1 and CDR2: SGHTA, FQGNSA. The CDR3 totals 16 residues. The CDR3 sequence is CASSLAWREGRETQYF. The CDR3 region has the DNA TGTGCCAGCAGCTTAGCGTGGCGGGAGGGCCGGGAGACCCAGTACTTC.

This clonotype was detected many times. The rearrangement uses TRBV7-3 and TRBJ2-1; TRBD2 matches 10 bases. The CDR3 covers 14 residues. Unmatched junction bases numbered 5, after V lost 3 bases and J lost 9 bases. Germline assignment: CDR1 SGHTA and CDR2 FQGTGA. CDR3 coding DNA: TGTGCCAGCAGCTTTTCTAGCGGGGGTGGTGAGCAGTTCTTC. It codes for CASSFSSGGGEQFF.

V gene TRBV24-1 combines with J gene TRBJ1-5; possibly TRBD1 for D (5 bases). The CDR3 is 17 residues long. V was pared by 5 bases and J by 4 bases, with 20 bases between. CDR1 is KGHDR, CDR2 SFDVKD, per germline. The CDR3 region has the DNA TGTGCCACCAGTGGCGCTTCAATGGGGGAGGTAAATCAGCCCCAGCATTTT. It yields the protein CATSGASMGEVNQPQHF.

This clonotype appeared many times. The chain couples TRBV28 to TRBJ1-1; TRBD1 matches at 8 bases. This CDR3 is built from 12 residues. The junction had 3 bases not matched to a gene; V was cut back by 4 bases and J by 8 bases. Germline assignment: CDR1 MDHEN and CDR2 SYDVKM. The CDR3 nucleotides are TGTGCCAGCAGTTCCAGGGGGCGCGAAGCTTTCTTT. Residues: CASSSRGREAFF. Together with reference TRBV28 and TRBJ1-1, the CDR3 gives the full variable domain: DVKVTQSSRYLVKRTGEKVFLECVQDMDHENMFWYRQDPGLGLRLIYFSYDVKMKEKGDIPEGYSVSREKKERFSLILESASTNQTSMYLCASSSRGREAFFGQGTRLTVV.

This clonotype was found a few times. The chain has TRBV29-1 and TRBJ2-3; TRBD2 agrees at 11 bases. The CDR3 consists of 15 residues. Germline CDR1 and CDR2: SQVTM and ANQGSEA. V gave up 4 bases and J gave up 0 bases; unmatched junction bases: 3. CDR3 sequence (DNA): TGCAGCGTTGCCCGGACTAGCGGGAGCACAGATACGCAGTATTTT. This codes for CSVARTSGSTDTQYF.

This clonotype occurred many times. The chain joins TRBV5-1 to TRBJ2-3; 11 bases align to TRBD1. Losses at the gene ends were 1 base for V and 5 bases for J; bases not matched to a gene: 6. The germline CDR1 and CDR2 sequences are SGHRS and YFSETQ. The CDR3 covers 16 residues. The CDR3 DNA sequence: TGCGCCAGCAGCTTGTCAGGACAGGGGGCTGAAGATACGCAGTATTTT. Its protein is CASSLSGQGAEDTQYF.

This chain joins TRBV28 and TRBJ1-3, with a tentative D call TRBD1 (5 bases). V lost 2 bases to trimming and J lost 2 bases, with 16 bases between them. CDR1 is MDHEN and CDR2 is SYDVKM in the germline V gene. This CDR3 region has 17 residues. CDR3 region: CASSLGTRKKAGNTIYF. The CDR3 DNA reads TGTGCCAGCAGTTTAGGGACGAGGAAGAAAGCTGGAAACACCATATATTTT.